The present entry profiles one TCR beta chain with its context. Its target is unknown. CDR3 length: 16 amino acids. With V trimmed by 3 bases and J by 0 bases, 6 bases remained unmatched. The germline V gene encodes CDR1 SEHNR and CDR2 FQNEAQ (reference sequence). Method: immunoSEQ multiplex PCR; TCRdb's copy keeps in-frame clones and lacks some. This table holds about 400,000 clones, around nine tenths found once. The sample belongs to a study of Ad26.COV2.S vaccination and SARS-CoV-2 variants. Points from the study as a whole: Placebo recipients and vaccine recipients were similar in non-spike TCR breadth. Following vaccination, spike-specific CD8+ and CD4+ T cell responses reportedly exhibited substantial breadth. Total responses of T cells may have been underestimated by the analyses of TCR breadth and depth.

The treatment here: over 15 received Ad26.COV2.S at low or high dose, single or two shots; several received placebo; per-sample allocation not given. Sampling took place 63 days after the first vaccine or placebo injection. Wuhan-strain SARS-CoV-2 spike was expressed by the Ad26 vector that made up the vaccine. The sequenced sample was peripheral blood, obtained in a trial of Ad26.COV2.S vaccine versus placebo. V is TRBV7-9 and J is TRBJ2-3; 7 bases agree with TRBD2. This clonotype was sampled from a person between 18 and 59 years old who received the Ad26.COV2.S COVID-19 vaccine or a placebo. CDR3 protein: CASSFLAASSTDTQYF. In DNA, the CDR3 is TGTGCCAGCAGCTTCCTAGCGGCCTCTAGCACAGATACGCAGTATTTT.